The next 13 T cell receptor beta chains were all read from a single sample in a study of T cell clonality in common variable immunodeficiency. Sequenced by immunoSEQ multiplex PCR; TCRdb stores in-frame clones only, minus some. This sample carries approximately 34,000 clones, none of them present only once. Source material: peripheral blood mononuclear cells. These receptors were obtained from a person aged 18 to 70 in good health.

This clone was detected ten times or more. The DNA ends 3 residues before the CDR3 does, and the rest of the CDR3 is filled in from the germline J gene. The chain combines TRBV2 with TRBJ1-1, with D unresolved. The V gene's germline CDR1 is SNHLY and CDR2 FYNNEI. V was trimmed by 2 bases and J by 4 bases, leaving 8 bases between them. The CDR3 sequence is 13 residues long. CDR3 DNA, as far as it was read: TGTGCCAGCAGTGAACGAACAGCCACTGAA. It specifies CASSERTATE. In full, the CDR3 is CASSERTATEAFF.

Many counts were recorded for this clone. Read coverage stops 3 residues before the CDR3 terminus; the germline J gene supplies the remainder. The chain links TRBV6-7 to TRBJ2-7, with 9 bases that match TRBD1. TRBV6-7 is an ORF; its function is uncertain. The CDR3 contains 16 residues. V dropped 5 bases and J dropped 0; count of bases not matched to a gene: 8. The part of the CDR3 DNA that was read is TGTGCCAGCAGTGCTCACAGGGGGCTCCACTCCTACGAG. It codes for CASSAHRGLHSYE. The CDR3 in its entirety is CASSAHRGLHSYEQYF.

This clone was counted ten times or more. The CDR3 DNA, read in part, is TGTGCCAGCAGCTTACCGGGACAGGGGGCGCGCGGC. The encoded protein is CASSLPGQGARG. The entire CDR3 protein is CASSLPGQGARGYTF. The V gene is TRBV7-9, the J gene TRBJ1-2; 12 nucleotides agree with TRBD1. The read terminates 3 residues before the CDR3 end, so the remaining end is supplied by the germline J gene. Per germline, CDR1 SEHNR and CDR2 FQNEAQ (reference sequence). This CDR3 has 15 residues. The full variable domain, its missing parts supplied by reference TRBV7-9 and TRBJ1-2, is DTGVSQNPRHKITKRGQNVTFRCDPISEHNRLYWYRQTLGQGPEFLTYFQNEAQLEKSRLLSDRFSAERPKGSFSTLEIQRTEQGDSAMYLCASSLPGQGARGYTFGSGTRLTVV.

In this sample, this clone turned up many times. The DNA ends 3 residues before the CDR3 does, and the rest of the CDR3 is filled in from the germline J gene. This chain joins TRBV7-2 and TRBJ2-7; TRBD2 aligns across 9 bases. V gave up 6 bases and J gave up 3 bases; unmatched junction bases: 9. The CDR3 length is 15 residues. The germline CDR1 and CDR2 sequences are SGHTA and FQGNSA. The covered CDR3 bases are TGTGCCAGCAGATATGAAGCGGGAGGAAACTACGAG. Translating it yields CASRYEAGGNYE. Given in full, the CDR3 is CASRYEAGGNYEQYF.

This clone appeared many times. The CDR3 end is not reached by the read, which stops 3 residues before it; the germline J gene fills it in. The chain recombines TRBV5-1 with TRBJ2-5; D might be TRBD2 (5 bases). CDR3 length: 15 residues. V was pared by 0 bases and J by 5 bases, with 14 bases between. CDR1 and CDR2 from the germline V gene are SGHRS and YFSETQ. CDR3 sequence reads: CASSLGSRPGETQYF. The part of the CDR3 DNA that was read is TGCGCCAGCAGCTTGGGGAGTCGACCGGGGGAGACC.

This clone has ten or more counts. The read ends 3 residues before the CDR3 terminus; that terminus is restored from the germline J gene. This chain joins TRBV20-1 and TRBJ1-4; no definite D call. Germline lookup yields CDR1 DFQATT and CDR2 SNEGSKA (reference sequence). This CDR3 spans 14 amino acids. Trimming stripped 2 bases from V and 2 bases from J, with 9 bases between. The CDR3: CSARKQPTNEKLFF. Partial CDR3 DNA: TGCAGTGCTAGAAAACAACCCACTAATGAAAAA.

This clone was observed at least ten times. The read ends 3 residues early relative to the CDR3; the germline J gene fills the gap. V is TRBV5-1 and J is TRBJ1-1; D possibly corresponds to TRBD1 (6 bases). CDR3 size: 12 residues. Looked up from germline, CDR1 is SGHRS and CDR2 is YFSETQ. The covered CDR3 bases are TGCGCCAGCAGCCTAACAGGGAGAGAA. It encodes CASSLTGRE. In full, the CDR3 is CASSLTGREAFF.

For this clone: Read sequence stops 3 residues before the CDR3 end, and the germline J gene provides the missing end. This chain links TRBV6-1 with TRBJ2-2, with TRBD1 identical over 7 bases. The germline CDR1 and CDR2 sequences are MNHNS and SASEGT. The V gene end was trimmed by 4 bases and the J gene end by 0 bases; junction bases not matched to a gene: 5. This CDR3 has 16 residues. This CDR3 reads CASSGDRDPNTGELFF. The covered CDR3 bases are TGTGCCAGCAGTGGCGACAGGGATCCGAACACCGGGGAG.

This clone was picked up many times. The observed sequence ends 3 residues before the CDR3 terminus, with the missing tail filled in from the germline J gene. The genes are TRBV3-1 (or the pseudogene TRBV3-2) and TRBJ2-3; 14 bases are a match to TRBD2. This CDR3 comprises 18 residues. Trimming removed 3 bases from V and 4 bases from J; junction bases left unmatched: 9. Germline V lookup: CDR1 LGHDT, CDR2 YNNKEL (reference sequence). The part of the CDR3 DNA that was read is TGTGCCAGCAGCCAGGGACTAGCGGGAGAAATCGGAGCAGATACG. It translates to CASSQGLAGEIGADT. The complete CDR3 protein is CASSQGLAGEIGADTQYF.

This clone was counted ten times or more. The read comes to an end 3 residues before the CDR3 does, leaving the germline J gene to fill in the end. This sequence joins TRBV14 and TRBJ2-7, with 10 positions matching TRBD2. V trimming: 1 base; J trimming: 6 bases; junction bases outside the gene matches: 3. CDR1 and CDR2 (germline): SGHDN, FVKESK. CDR3 length: 14 residues. The part of the CDR3 DNA that was read is TGTGCCAGCAGCCAAGGAGCGGGGGGGAGCGAG. Translating it yields CASSQGAGGSE. The full CDR3 reads CASSQGAGGSEQYF.

The table lists this clone with many counts. The CDR3 end falls 3 residues outside the read, so it is completed with the germline J gene. The chain combines TRBV4-1 with TRBJ2-7; no reliable D call. Germline V gene lookup returns CDR1 MGHRA and CDR2 YSYEKL. V was trimmed by 1 base and J by 0 bases, leaving 19 bases between them. The CDR3 has 18 residues. The DNA read from the CDR3 is TGCGCCAGCAGCCAAGGAGTGTTAGGCGGTTACCTCTCCTACGAG. Translated: CASSQGVLGGYLSYE. The full CDR3 protein is CASSQGVLGGYLSYEQYF.

This clone was detected ten times or more. The sequence runs out 3 residues before the end of the CDR3; the remainder is reconstructed from the germline J gene. The V and J genes are TRBV9 and TRBJ2-7, with TRBD2 identical over 8 bases. Trimming at V came to 3 bases and at J to 5 bases, leaving 13 bases not matched to a gene. The CDR3 length is 16 residues. Germline loops: CDR1 SGDLS, CDR2 YYNGEE. The CDR3 DNA, read in part, is TGTGCCAGCAGCGATAATACGGGACTAGTTGTCCACGAG. Translating gives CASSDNTGLVVHE. The entire CDR3 protein reads CASSDNTGLVVHEQYF.

In its sample, this clone was seen many times. The sequenced fragment ends 3 residues before the CDR3 boundary, so the rest is inferred from the germline J gene. V gene TRBV29-1 combines with J gene TRBJ2-1, with D perhaps matching TRBD1 or TRBD2 (6 bases each). Germline CDR1 and CDR2: SQVTM and ANQGSEA. There are 15 residues in the CDR3. The V end was cut by 7 bases, the J end by 3 bases, with 19 bases between. The sequenced CDR3 bases are TGCAGCGCTACTATGGGAGGAGGGGGCTACAATGAG. Translation: CSATMGGGGYNE. The full CDR3 sequence reads CSATMGGGGYNEQFF.